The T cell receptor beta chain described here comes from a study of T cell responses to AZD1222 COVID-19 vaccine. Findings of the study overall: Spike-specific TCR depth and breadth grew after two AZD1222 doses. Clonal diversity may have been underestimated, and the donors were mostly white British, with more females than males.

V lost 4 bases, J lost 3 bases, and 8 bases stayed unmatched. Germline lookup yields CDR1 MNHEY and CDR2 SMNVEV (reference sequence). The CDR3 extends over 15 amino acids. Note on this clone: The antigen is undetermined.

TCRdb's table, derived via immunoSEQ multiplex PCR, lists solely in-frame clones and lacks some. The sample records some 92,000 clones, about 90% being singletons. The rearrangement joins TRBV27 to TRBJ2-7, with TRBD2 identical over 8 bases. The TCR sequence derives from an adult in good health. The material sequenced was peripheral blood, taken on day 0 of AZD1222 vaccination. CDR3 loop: CASSSAGEEDYEQYF. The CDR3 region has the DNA TGTGCCAGCAGTTCAGCGGGAGAAGAGGACTACGAGCAGTACTTC.